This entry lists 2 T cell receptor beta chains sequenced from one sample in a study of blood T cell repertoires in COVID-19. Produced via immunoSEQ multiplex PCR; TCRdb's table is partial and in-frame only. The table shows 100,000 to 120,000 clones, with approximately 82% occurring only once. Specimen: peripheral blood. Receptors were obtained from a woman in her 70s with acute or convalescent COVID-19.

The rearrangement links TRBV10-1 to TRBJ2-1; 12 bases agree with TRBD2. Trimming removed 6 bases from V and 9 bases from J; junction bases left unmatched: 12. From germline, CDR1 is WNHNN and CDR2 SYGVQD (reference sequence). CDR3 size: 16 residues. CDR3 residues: CASSADRLAGDVEQFF. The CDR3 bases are TGCGCCAGCAGCGCCGATAGACTAGCGGGAGACGTTGAGCAGTTCTTC.

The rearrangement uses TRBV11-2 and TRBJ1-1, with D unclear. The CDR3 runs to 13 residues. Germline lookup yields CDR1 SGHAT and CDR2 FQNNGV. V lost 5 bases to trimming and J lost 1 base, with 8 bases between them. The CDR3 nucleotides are TGTGCCAGCAGCCCACCAGGGAACACTGAAGCTTTCTTT. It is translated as CASSPPGNTEAFF.